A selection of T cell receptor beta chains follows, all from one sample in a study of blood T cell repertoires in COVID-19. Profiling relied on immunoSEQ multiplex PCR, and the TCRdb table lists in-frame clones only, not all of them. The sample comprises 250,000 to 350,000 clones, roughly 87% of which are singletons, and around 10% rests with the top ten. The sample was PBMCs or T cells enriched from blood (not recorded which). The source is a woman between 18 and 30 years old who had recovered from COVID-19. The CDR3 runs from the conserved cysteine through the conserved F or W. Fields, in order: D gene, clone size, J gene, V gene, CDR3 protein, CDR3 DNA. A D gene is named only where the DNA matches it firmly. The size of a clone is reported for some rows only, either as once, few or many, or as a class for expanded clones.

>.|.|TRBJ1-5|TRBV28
CASRQGLNQPQHF
TGTGCCAGCAGGCAGGGCCTCAATCAGCCCCAGCATTTT
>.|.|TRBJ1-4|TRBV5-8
CASSRGTLNEKLFF
TGTGCCAGCAGCCGTGGGACTCTTAATGAAAAACTGTTTTTT
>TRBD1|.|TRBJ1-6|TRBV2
CASSEVGTGGSSPLHF
TGTGCCAGCAGTGAAGTCGGAACAGGGGGAAGTTCACCCCTCCACTTT
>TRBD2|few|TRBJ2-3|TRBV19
CASSMSGRGTTDTQYF
TGTGCCAGTAGTATGTCGGGGCGGGGGACCACAGATACGCAGTATTTT
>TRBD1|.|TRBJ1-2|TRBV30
CAWGRDSHYGYTF
TGTGCCTGGGGCCGGGACAGTCACTATGGCTACACCTTC
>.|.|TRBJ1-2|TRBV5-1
CASSFQGLDGYTF
TGCGCCAGCAGCTTTCAGGGGCTGGATGGCTACACCTTC
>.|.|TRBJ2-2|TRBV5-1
CASSLWANGELFF
TGCGCCAGCAGCTTGTGGGCAAACGGGGAGCTGTTTTTT
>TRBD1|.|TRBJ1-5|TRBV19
CASRGFYVGTGNQPQHF
TGTGCCAGCCGGGGCTTTTACGTCGGGACAGGCAATCAGCCCCAGCATTTT
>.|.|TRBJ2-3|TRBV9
CASSPRTTRDTQYF
TGTGCCAGCAGCCCGAGGACTACACGGGATACGCAGTATTTT
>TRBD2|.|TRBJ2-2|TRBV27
CASSFSGLAGNTGELFF
TGTGCCAGCAGTTTCTCCGGACTAGCGGGAAACACCGGGGAGCTGTTTTTT
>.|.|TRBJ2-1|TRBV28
CASSLLGGLVNEQFF
TGTGCCAGCAGTTTACTAGGTGGACTGGTCAATGAGCAGTTCTTC
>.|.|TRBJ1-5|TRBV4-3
CASSQDRQQPQHF
TGCGCCAGCAGCCAAGATCGCCAGCAGCCCCAGCATTTT
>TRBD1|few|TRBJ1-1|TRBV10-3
CAAQGWEVNTEAFF
TGTGCCGCACAGGGGTGGGAGGTGAACACTGAAGCTTTCTTT
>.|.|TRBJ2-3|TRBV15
CATSQGYRETDTQYF
TGTGCCACCAGCCAGGGTTACAGGGAGACAGATACGCAGTATTTT
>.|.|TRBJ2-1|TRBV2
CASSEAAGHFFEQFF
TGTGCCAGCAGTGAAGCTGCAGGGCATTTTTTTGAGCAGTTCTTC
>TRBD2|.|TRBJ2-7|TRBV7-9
CASSLGGLAGLYGQYF
TGTGCCAGCAGCTTAGGGGGACTAGCGGGGCTCTACGGGCAGTACTTC
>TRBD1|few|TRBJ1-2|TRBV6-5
CASSSRDRGFYGYTF
TGTGCCAGCAGTTCCCGGGACAGGGGTTTCTATGGCTACACCTTC
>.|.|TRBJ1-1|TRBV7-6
CASSEGHEAFF
TGTGCCAGCAGCGAGGGACATGAAGCTTTCTTT
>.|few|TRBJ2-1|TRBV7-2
CASSLDGTYNEQFF
TGTGCCAGCAGCTTAGACGGTACCTACAATGAGCAGTTCTTC
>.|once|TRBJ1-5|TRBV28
CASSLYSGVSQPQHF
TGTGCCAGCAGTCTCTACTCAGGGGTAAGTCAGCCCCAGCATTTT
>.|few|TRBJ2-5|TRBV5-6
CASSFRETQYF
TGTGCCAGCAGCTTTAGAGAGACCCAGTACTTC
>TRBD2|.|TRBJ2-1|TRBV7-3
CASSLEIAGVKEQFF
TGTGCCAGCAGCTTGGAAATAGCGGGAGTAAAAGAGCAGTTCTTC
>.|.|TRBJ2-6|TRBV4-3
CASSQDTNSGANVLTF
TGCGCCAGCAGCCAAGATACAAACTCTGGGGCCAACGTCCTGACTTTC
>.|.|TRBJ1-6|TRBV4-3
CASSQERFSNSPLHF
TGCGCCAGCAGCCAAGAGCGTTTTAGTAATTCACCCCTCCACTTT
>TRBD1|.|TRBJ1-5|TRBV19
CASTGQDRGNQPQHF
TGTGCCAGTACAGGTCAAGACAGGGGTAATCAGCCCCAGCATTTT
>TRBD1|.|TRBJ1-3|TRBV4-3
CASSLRQGPGNTIYF
TGCGCCAGCAGCCTACGACAGGGGCCTGGAAACACCATATATTTT
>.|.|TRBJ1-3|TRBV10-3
CAIRDQDSGSGNTIYF
TGTGCCATCAGAGACCAGGACTCCGGCTCTGGAAACACCATATATTTT
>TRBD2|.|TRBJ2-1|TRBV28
CASSSRSGSPYNEQFF
TGTGCCAGCAGTTCGCGAAGCGGGAGCCCCTACAATGAGCAGTTCTTC
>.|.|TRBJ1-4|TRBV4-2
CASSLGLSEKLFF
TGTGCCAGCAGCCTTGGACTGTCTGAAAAACTGTTTTTT
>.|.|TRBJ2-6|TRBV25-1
CASSESPLNLSGANVLTF
TGTGCCAGCAGTGAATCTCCCCTAAATCTCTCTGGGGCCAACGTCCTGACTTTC
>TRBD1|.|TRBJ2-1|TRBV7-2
CASSLAGQGGHEQFF
TGTGCCAGCAGCTTAGCCGGACAGGGGGGACATGAGCAGTTCTTC
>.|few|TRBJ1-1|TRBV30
CAWRDRGRDTEAFF
TGTGCCTGGAGGGACCGCGGGCGGGACACTGAAGCTTTCTTT
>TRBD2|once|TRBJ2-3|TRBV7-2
CASSSRLSGGTDTQYF
TGTGCCAGCAGCTCCAGACTTAGCGGGGGCACAGATACGCAGTATTTT
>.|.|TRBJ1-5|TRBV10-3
CAIANRDNYQGPQHF
TGTGCCATCGCGAATCGGGACAACTATCAAGGGCCCCAGCATTTT
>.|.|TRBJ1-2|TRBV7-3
CASSSRSYRDYGYTF
TGTGCCAGCAGCTCCCGGTCCTATCGTGACTATGGCTACACCTTC